This TCR beta chain derives from a study of CD8 T cells in ankylosing spondylitis. Whole-study results and caveats: Clones linked to the disease showed a CD8+ phenotype. They occurred at relatively low frequencies in peripheral blood. Characteristic of ankylosing spondylitis blood, it appeared, was a TCR beta motif comprising roughly eight highly homologous variants.

Comments on this clonotype: Its antigen is still unknown.

TCRdb reanalysed the 5' RACE reads using MiXCR and keeps one entry per CDR3 protein. The sample consists of 330,000 or so distinct CDR3 sequences, approximately 8.2% of them appearing once. Germline-derived CDR1 and CDR2 are SNHLY and FYNNEI. The CDR3 loop spans 17 amino acids. Trimming cost V 8 bases and J 13 bases, with 33 bases left between them. The clonotype comes from a male donor with ankylosing spondylitis. This sequence joins TRBV2 and TRBJ2-1; possibly TRBD1 for D (6 bases). What was sequenced was blood, either unsorted or a sorted T cell fraction (not recorded which). Here the CDR3 DNA reads TGTGCCAGCCTGAAGAAAGGACAGTCCCTTCCGGTTTGGTTCCAGTTCTTC. Translating it yields CASLKKGQSLPVWFQFF.